This TCR beta chain is from a study of blood T cell repertoires in COVID-19. Recruited during active infection, patients (from Seattle) were subsequently followed longitudinally. TCRdb's copy holds only in-frame clones and misses some; the assay was immunoSEQ multiplex PCR. The sample holds around 270,000 clones, more than 85% seen once. The source material was peripheral blood. This sequence was found in a person between 18 and 35 years old with COVID-19, enrolled during active disease.

DNA for the CDR3: TGCGCCAGCAGCTTCGGGACAGGGGGCGCATATGGCTACACCTTC. Amino acid sequence: CASSFGTGGAYGYTF. The V gene is TRBV5-1, the J gene TRBJ1-2; 12 bases are shared with TRBD1. In germline, CDR1 is SGHRS, CDR2 YFSETQ. The CDR3 contains 15 residues. With V trimmed by 2 bases and J by 5 bases, 4 bases remained unmatched.